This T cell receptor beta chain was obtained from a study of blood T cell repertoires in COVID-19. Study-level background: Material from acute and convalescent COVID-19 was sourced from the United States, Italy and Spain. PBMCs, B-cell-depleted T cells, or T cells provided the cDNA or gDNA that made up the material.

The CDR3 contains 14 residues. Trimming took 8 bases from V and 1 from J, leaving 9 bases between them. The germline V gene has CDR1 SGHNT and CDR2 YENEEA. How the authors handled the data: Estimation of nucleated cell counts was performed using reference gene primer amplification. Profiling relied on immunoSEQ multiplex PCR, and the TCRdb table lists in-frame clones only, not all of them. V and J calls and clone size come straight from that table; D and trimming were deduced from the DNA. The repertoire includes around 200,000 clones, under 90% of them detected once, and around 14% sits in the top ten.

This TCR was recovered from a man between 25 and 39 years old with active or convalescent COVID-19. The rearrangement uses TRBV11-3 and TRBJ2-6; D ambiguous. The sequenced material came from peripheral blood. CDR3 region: CASSARSGANVLTF. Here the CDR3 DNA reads TGTGCCAGCTCTGCTCGGTCTGGGGCCAACGTCCTGACTTTC.